The clone carrying this T cell receptor beta chain showed up just a few times. Its antigen is undetermined. These data come from a study of vaccination effects on CD4 cells after COVID-19. About the research overall: Either the mRNA-1273 or the BNT162b2 vaccine was given to participants as two doses.

Assay used: immunoSEQ multiplex PCR; TCRdb lists only in-frame clones, some missing. The repertoire holds 60,000 to 70,000 clones, with roughly 76% as singletons. Before sequencing, viral peptide pools were used by the ViraFEST assay to expand antigen-specific CD4+ T cells. CD4+ T cell isolation took place after 10 days of culture. The study found no prior SARS-CoV-2 infection in the vaccine recipients, who tested negative for nucleocapsid antibodies. A few million PBMC were seeded per well and grown in the presence of about 9.5 IU/ml IL-2 and around 11 ug/ml peptides. In the cultures, half the medium was exchanged for IL-2 medium on days 3 and 7. This CDR3 is 11 amino acids long. Trimming left V 3 bases short and J 9 bases short, with 6 bases between.

This material consisted of CD4+ T cells from PBMCs cultured with HCoV-229E spike peptides, taken before COVID-19 vaccination. The receptor was isolated from a human donor who received a COVID-19 vaccine. The gene calls are TRBV12-3 or TRBV12-4 and TRBJ2-1; D gene unclear. CDR3 amino acids: CASSFLTEQFF. CDR3 nucleotides: TGTGCCAGCAGTTTTTTAACTGAGCAGTTCTTC.